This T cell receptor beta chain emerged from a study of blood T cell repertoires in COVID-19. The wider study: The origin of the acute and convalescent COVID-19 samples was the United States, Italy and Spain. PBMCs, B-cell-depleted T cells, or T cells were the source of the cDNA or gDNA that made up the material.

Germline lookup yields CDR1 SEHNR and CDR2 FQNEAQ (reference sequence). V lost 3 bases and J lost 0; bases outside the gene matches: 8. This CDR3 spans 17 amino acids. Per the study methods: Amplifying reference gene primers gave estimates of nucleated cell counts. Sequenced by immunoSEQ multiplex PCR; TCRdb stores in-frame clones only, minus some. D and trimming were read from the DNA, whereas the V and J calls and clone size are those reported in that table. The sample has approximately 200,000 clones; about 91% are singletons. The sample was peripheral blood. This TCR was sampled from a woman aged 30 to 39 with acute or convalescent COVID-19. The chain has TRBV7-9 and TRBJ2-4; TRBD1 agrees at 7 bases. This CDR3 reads CASSLSSTGLAKNIQYF. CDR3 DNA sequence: TGTGCCAGCAGCTTGTCCTCGACAGGGCTAGCCAAAAACATTCAGTACTTC.